This TCR beta chain was recorded in a study of blood T cells in healthy people across ages. Germline V gene data show CDR1 as MDHEN and CDR2 as SYDVKM. The CDR3 is 14 residues long. The ends lost 6 bases at V and 10 bases at J; junction bases unmatched: 14. A J-beta primer mix and a sample-barcoded 5' primer were used in a second PCR of roughly 6 to 12 cycles. TCRdb redid the calling of the 5' RACE reads with MiXCR, one entry per CDR3 protein. The data contain approximately 690,000 distinct CDR3 sequences, over 40% of them seen just once; the ten biggest clones take up 30%. Specimen: blood. V is TRBV28 and J is TRBJ1-1, with 7 bases lining up with TRBD1. The sequence came from an elderly man in good health. CDR3 bases: TGTGCCAGCAGCCGGGGACAGACTCCGAGGATAGCTTTCTTT. This gives the protein CASSRGQTPRIAFF.